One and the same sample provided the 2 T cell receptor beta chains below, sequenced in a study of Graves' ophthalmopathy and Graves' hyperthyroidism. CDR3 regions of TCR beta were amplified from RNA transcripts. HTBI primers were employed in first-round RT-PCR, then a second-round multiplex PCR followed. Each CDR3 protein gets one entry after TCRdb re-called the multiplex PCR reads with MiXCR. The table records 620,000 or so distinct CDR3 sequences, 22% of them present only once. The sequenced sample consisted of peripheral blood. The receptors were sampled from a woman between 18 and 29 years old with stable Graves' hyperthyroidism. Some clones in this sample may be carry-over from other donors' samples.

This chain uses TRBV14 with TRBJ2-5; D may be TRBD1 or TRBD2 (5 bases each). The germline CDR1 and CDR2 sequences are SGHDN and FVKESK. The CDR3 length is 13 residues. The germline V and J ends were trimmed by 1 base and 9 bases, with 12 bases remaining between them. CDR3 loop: CASSQGGAEAQYF. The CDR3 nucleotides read TGTGCCAGCAGCCAAGGAGGGGCTGAGGCCCAGTACTTC.

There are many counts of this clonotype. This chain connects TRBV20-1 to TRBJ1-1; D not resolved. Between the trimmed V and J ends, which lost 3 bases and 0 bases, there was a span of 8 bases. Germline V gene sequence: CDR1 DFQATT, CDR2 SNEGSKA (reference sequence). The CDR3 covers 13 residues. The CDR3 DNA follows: TGCAGTGCTAGTCTCATGTTGAACACTGAAGCTTTCTTT. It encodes CSASLMLNTEAFF.